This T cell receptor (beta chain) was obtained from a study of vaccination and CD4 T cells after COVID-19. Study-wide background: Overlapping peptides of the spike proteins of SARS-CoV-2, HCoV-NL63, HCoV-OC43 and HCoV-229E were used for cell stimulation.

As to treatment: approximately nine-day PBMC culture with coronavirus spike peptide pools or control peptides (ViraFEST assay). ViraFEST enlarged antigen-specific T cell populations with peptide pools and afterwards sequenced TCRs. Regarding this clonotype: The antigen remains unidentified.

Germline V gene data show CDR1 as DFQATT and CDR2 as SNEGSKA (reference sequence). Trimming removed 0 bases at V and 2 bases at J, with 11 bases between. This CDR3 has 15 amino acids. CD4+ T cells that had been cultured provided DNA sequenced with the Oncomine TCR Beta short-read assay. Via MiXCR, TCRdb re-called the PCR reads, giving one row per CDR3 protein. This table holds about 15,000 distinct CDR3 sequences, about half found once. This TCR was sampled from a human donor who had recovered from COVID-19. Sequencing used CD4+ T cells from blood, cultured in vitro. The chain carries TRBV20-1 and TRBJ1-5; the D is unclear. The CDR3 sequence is CSAREAGTGNQPQHF. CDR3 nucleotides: TGCAGTGCTAGAGAAGCGGGAACGGGCAATCAGCCCCAGCATTTT.